This is a list of T cell receptor beta chains from one sample in a study of T cell responses to AZD1222 COVID-19 vaccine. Here immunoSEQ multiplex PCR was the method, and the copy in TCRdb shows in-frame clones only, minus some. In the table there are roughly 140,000 clones, 88% of which are singletons. Sequencing used peripheral blood, obtained 28 days after the second AZD1222 dose. The source of these receptors is an adult who received the AZD1222 COVID-19 vaccine. The conserved cysteine and the conserved F or W are not part of the CDR3 here. The D gene is left open where the match is weak. Clone size is not always given. Where it is, it says once, few, many or a class for expanded clones.

D gene: -; clone size: -; V gene: TRBV4-2; CDR3 protein: ASSQEDRQAPYGYT
D gene: TRBD2; clone size: -; V gene: TRBV5-4; CDR3 protein: ASRSSAGTRSTDTQY
D gene: -; clone size: once; V gene: TRBV5-1; CDR3 protein: ASTLGSGTQTGELF
D gene: TRBD1; clone size: -; V gene: TRBV24-1; CDR3 protein: ATSDGDRGNGYT
D gene: TRBD2; clone size: -; V gene: TRBV9; CDR3 protein: ASSSRGREDANEQF
D gene: -; clone size: few; V gene: TRBV5-5; CDR3 protein: ASRSTPYEAF
D gene: TRBD1; clone size: -; V gene: TRBV19; CDR3 protein: ASSPSRGQGVEAF
D gene: -; clone size: -; V gene: TRBV13; CDR3 protein: ASGRDQDYNTEAF
D gene: -; clone size: once; V gene: TRBV28; CDR3 protein: ASSLGVGGENQPQH
D gene: -; clone size: -; V gene: TRBV3-1/TRBV3-2; CDR3 protein: ASSLEGRSEAF
D gene: TRBD1; clone size: -; V gene: TRBV28; CDR3 protein: ASRGGPSYNEQF
D gene: TRBD1; clone size: few; V gene: TRBV27; CDR3 protein: ASSAQGQAYEQY
D gene: -; clone size: -; V gene: TRBV2; CDR3 protein: ASSLGAPLPYTEAF
D gene: TRBD1; clone size: -; V gene: TRBV3-1/TRBV3-2; CDR3 protein: ASSPGTGGAEQY
D gene: -; clone size: -; V gene: TRBV9; CDR3 protein: ASSVGQGTDYGYT
D gene: TRBD1; clone size: -; V gene: TRBV11-2; CDR3 protein: ASSSTGDYGYT
D gene: -; clone size: once; V gene: TRBV2; CDR3 protein: ASSELGVLNTEAF
D gene: -; clone size: -; V gene: TRBV10-3; CDR3 protein: AISEFQNSYEQY
D gene: TRBD2; clone size: -; V gene: TRBV18; CDR3 protein: ASSPPGLAGGSYEQY
D gene: -; clone size: -; V gene: TRBV19; CDR3 protein: ASSRWGEGTEAF
D gene: TRBD1; clone size: -; V gene: TRBV4-3; CDR3 protein: ASSLAHRDRAF
D gene: -; clone size: -; V gene: TRBV19; CDR3 protein: ASSIRVYSYEQY
D gene: -; clone size: -; V gene: TRBV7-2; CDR3 protein: ASSLGVQAFYT
D gene: TRBD1; clone size: -; V gene: TRBV29-1; CDR3 protein: STRTGNSGNTIY
D gene: -; clone size: -; V gene: TRBV27; CDR3 protein: ASSAGRLTEAF
D gene: -; clone size: -; V gene: TRBV6-5; CDR3 protein: ASRYSNDNQPQH
D gene: TRBD2; clone size: -; V gene: TRBV2; CDR3 protein: ASSVNSGNEQF
D gene: -; clone size: once; V gene: TRBV27; CDR3 protein: ASSLFRVAGPSFAGNTIY
D gene: -; clone size: -; V gene: TRBV27; CDR3 protein: ASSLTGSGEQY
D gene: TRBD2; clone size: -; V gene: TRBV6-5; CDR3 protein: ATREGDYEQY
D gene: -; clone size: few; V gene: TRBV10-3; CDR3 protein: AAGPYPPTNEKLF
D gene: -; clone size: once; V gene: TRBV6-4; CDR3 protein: ASSDAGSEAF
D gene: TRBD1; clone size: -; V gene: TRBV30; CDR3 protein: AWSVWGQSDTGELF
D gene: -; clone size: -; V gene: TRBV28; CDR3 protein: ASSLLVGNYGYT
D gene: TRBD2; clone size: once; V gene: TRBV4-2; CDR3 protein: ASSQEVGRAGGSYNEQF
D gene: -; clone size: -; V gene: TRBV27; CDR3 protein: ASSWTEARGEQY
D gene: -; clone size: -; V gene: TRBV5-8; CDR3 protein: ASSSDRTHYGYT
D gene: TRBD1; clone size: once; V gene: TRBV6-4; CDR3 protein: ASKSRDSLWTEAF
D gene: -; clone size: -; V gene: TRBV3-1/TRBV3-2; CDR3 protein: ASSQDPAGTYEQY
D gene: TRBD2; clone size: -; V gene: TRBV9; CDR3 protein: ASSAEGSGGLTDTQY
D gene: TRBD1; clone size: -; V gene: TRBV9; CDR3 protein: ASSVGTGAGNQPQH
D gene: TRBD1; clone size: -; V gene: TRBV5-1; CDR3 protein: ASSQGTGGIEKLF
D gene: -; clone size: -; V gene: TRBV7-3; CDR3 protein: ASSLDPGSSEQY
D gene: TRBD2; clone size: -; V gene: TRBV7-8; CDR3 protein: ASSSAGGYDEQF
D gene: -; clone size: -; V gene: TRBV7-2; CDR3 protein: ASSLSLARGQADNEQF
D gene: TRBD2; clone size: few; V gene: TRBV5-1; CDR3 protein: ASSLGGLAGIEQY
D gene: TRBD1; clone size: few; V gene: TRBV14; CDR3 protein: ASRGGTGGADTQY